Listed below are T cell receptor beta chains from one sample, sequenced in a study of beta chain features in type 1 diabetes. Assay: immunoSEQ multiplex PCR; the TCRdb copy retains only in-frame clones and omits some. The sample carries some 150,000 clones, 6.9% recorded once. The source material was central memory CD4+ T cells from blood. The origin of the receptors is a woman in her twenties or thirties in good health. CDR3s include the opening cysteine and the closing phenylalanine or tryptophan. A D gene is named only where the DNA matches it firmly. The size entry is marked missing in some rows and otherwise reads once, few, many or a size class.

v_call: TRBV18; d_call: TRBD2; clone_size: .; j_call: TRBJ2-1; cdr3_nt: TGTGCCAGCTCTCCGGAACTAGCGGATCCTTTGTTGTTCTTC; cdr3_aa: CASSPELADPLLFF
v_call: TRBV7-2; d_call: .; clone_size: few; j_call: TRBJ2-7; cdr3_nt: TGTGCCAGCAGCTTAACTGGTAGCCGCGAGCAGTACTTC; cdr3_aa: CASSLTGSREQYF
v_call: TRBV19; d_call: .; clone_size: few; j_call: TRBJ2-6; cdr3_nt: TGTGCCAGTAGTACCCTCTCTGGGGCCAACGTCCTGACTTTC; cdr3_aa: CASSTLSGANVLTF
v_call: TRBV28; d_call: TRBD1; clone_size: many; j_call: TRBJ2-5; cdr3_nt: TGTGCCAGCAGCCGGGACAGCCAAGAGACCCAGTACTTC; cdr3_aa: CASSRDSQETQYF
v_call: TRBV27; d_call: TRBD2; clone_size: .; j_call: TRBJ2-1; cdr3_nt: TGTGCCAGCAGTTCAGGCGGGAGGTACAATGAGCAGTTCTTC; cdr3_aa: CASSSGGRYNEQFF
v_call: TRBV9; d_call: TRBD2; clone_size: few; j_call: TRBJ2-1; cdr3_nt: TGTGCCAGCAGCCAAGTGAGCGGGAGTACTCACAATGAGCAGTTCTTC; cdr3_aa: CASSQVSGSTHNEQFF
v_call: TRBV7-9; d_call: .; clone_size: few; j_call: TRBJ1-4; cdr3_nt: TGTGCCAGCAGCTTAATAGCTGCAACTAATGAAAAACTGTTTTTT; cdr3_aa: CASSLIAATNEKLFF
v_call: TRBV2; d_call: TRBD1; clone_size: .; j_call: TRBJ2-1; cdr3_nt: TGTGCCACCAGCCTACTGGGACAGGGTTACAATGAGCAGTTCTTC; cdr3_aa: CATSLLGQGYNEQFF
v_call: TRBV11-2; d_call: TRBD1; clone_size: .; j_call: TRBJ1-4; cdr3_nt: TGTGCCAGCAGCTTATACGGGACAGCAAATGAAAAACTGTTTTTT; cdr3_aa: CASSLYGTANEKLFF
v_call: TRBV7-2; d_call: TRBD2; clone_size: few; j_call: TRBJ2-3; cdr3_nt: TGTGCCAGCAGCCCAGGACTAGCGACAGATACGCAGTATTTT; cdr3_aa: CASSPGLATDTQYF
v_call: TRBV28; d_call: TRBD2; clone_size: few; j_call: TRBJ2-1; cdr3_nt: TGTGCCAGCAGTTCCATAGCGGGAGGGTTGTATGAGCAGTTCTTC; cdr3_aa: CASSSIAGGLYEQFF